A single sample gave rise to the 12 T cell receptor beta chains below, sequenced in a study of PD-L1 blockade in urothelial cancer. The assay was immunoSEQ multiplex PCR, and TCRdb's table has in-frame clones only and misses some. The table has 86,000 or so clones, more than 75% seen once; the top ten hold 13% to 15%. Specified time point: pretreatment peripheral blood. The starting material was PBMCs, obtained around atezolizumab (anti-PD-L1) treatment. Receptors originate from a man in his sixties with urothelial cancer.

The chain links TRBV10-3 to TRBJ1-1; D remains unclear. V was pared by 3 bases and J by 5 bases, with 7 bases between. The CDR3 sequence is 12 residues long. CDR1 is ENHRY and CDR2 is SYGVKD in the germline V gene. The CDR3, as DNA: TGTGCCATCAGTGAAAGAGGGACTGAAGCTTTCTTT. Translation gives CAISERGTEAFF.

This clone was found once. The CDR3 DNA follows: TGTGCCTGGAGTCCCAGCTCTGGAAACACCATATATTTT. As protein: CAWSPSSGNTIYF. The V and J genes are TRBV30 and TRBJ1-3; no clear D gene. CDR1 is GTSNPN, CDR2 SVGIG, per germline (reference sequence). This CDR3 is 13 amino acids long. V was trimmed by 2 bases and J by 0 bases, leaving 5 bases between them.

V is TRBV19 and J is TRBJ2-7; 7 bases agree with TRBD1. V lost 1 base, J lost 3 bases, and 6 bases stayed unmatched. This CDR3 is built from 15 residues. CDR1 and CDR2 from the germline V gene are LNHDA and SQIVND (reference sequence). CDR3 amino acids: CASSIAEDRNYEQYF. DNA of the CDR3: TGTGCCAGTAGTATAGCCGAGGACAGGAACTACGAGCAGTACTTC.

The CDR3 DNA follows: TGTGCCAGCATGATAAGGGGGCTCAATGAGCAGTTCTTC. Translating gives CASMIRGLNEQFF. This chain connects TRBV6-6 to TRBJ2-1; 7 nucleotides line up with TRBD1. The germline gives CDR1 MNHNY, CDR2 SVGAGI (reference sequence). The CDR3 spans 13 residues. V shed 7 bases, J shed 6 bases, and the junction held 6 bases outside the gene matches.

The chain is built from TRBV5-1 and TRBJ2-3; a possible D gene is TRBD1 (6 bases). V was pared by 4 bases and J by 2 bases, with 8 bases between. Germline assignment: CDR1 SGHRS and CDR2 YFSETQ. There are 13 residues in the CDR3. As DNA, the CDR3 is TGCGCCAGCAGCGGGGACAACACAGATACGCAGTATTTT. This encodes CASSGDNTDTQYF.

This chain connects TRBV7-8 to TRBJ2-3; 7 nucleotides agree with TRBD1. The CDR3 extends over 14 amino acids. The germline CDR1 and CDR2 sequences are SGHVS and FQNEAQ. J gave up 2 bases and V 3 bases, and 2 bases lay outside the gene matches. CDR3 bases: TGTGCCAGCAGCTTGGGACAGACCACAGATACGCAGTATTTT. Its protein product is CASSLGQTTDTQYF.

V usage is TRBV27 and J usage is TRBJ2-1; TRBD2 aligns across 8 bases. Germline CDR1 is MNHEY and CDR2 is SMNVEV (reference sequence). The CDR3 is 19 amino acids. V was clipped by 6 bases and J by 0 bases; unmatched bases: 16. The CDR3 here is CASSPPGLGPLFSYNEQFF. In DNA form, the CDR3 reads TGTGCCAGCAGCCCCCCGGGACTAGGGCCCCTTTTCTCCTACAATGAGCAGTTCTTC.

J is TRBJ2-3 and V is TRBV5-1, with 11 bases aligning to TRBD2. This CDR3 is built from 14 residues. Germline V CDR1 and CDR2: SGHRS, YFSETQ. With 5 bases clipped from V and 5 bases from J, the junction kept 4 bases outside the gene matches. The DNA for the CDR3 is TGCGCCAGCAGATCCGGACTAGCGGGAGATACGCAGTATTTT. As protein: CASRSGLAGDTQYF. Filled out from reference TRBV5-1 and TRBJ2-3, the complete variable domain reads KAGVTQTPRYLIKTRGQQVTLSCSPISGHRSVSWYQQTPGQGLQFLFEYFSETQRNKGNFPGRFSGRQFSNSRSEMNVSTLELGDSALYLCASRSGLAGDTQYFGPGTRLTVL.

V is TRBV18 and J is TRBJ1-2; D uncertain. In germline, CDR1 is KGHSH, CDR2 LQKENI. Deletions cut 0 bases from V and 4 bases from J, with 12 bases between. This CDR3 is built from 15 residues. In nucleotides, the CDR3 is TGTGCCAGCTCACCACCGTACCCTCTAGGCTATGGCTACACCTTC. Its protein is CASSPPYPLGYGYTF.

The rearrangement uses TRBV2 and TRBJ1-1; the D is unclear. Trimming pared 2 bases from V and 7 bases from J, leaving 5 bases between. CDR1 is SNHLY, CDR2 FYNNEI, per germline. This CDR3 spans 11 amino acids. The CDR3: CASSERGEAFF. CDR3 DNA sequence: TGTGCCAGCAGTGAACGGGGTGAAGCTTTCTTT.

V is TRBV27 and J is TRBJ2-7, with a weak D call TRBD2 (6 bases). V lost 1 base and J 0 bases, leaving 10 bases between the germline ends. The CDR3 has 15 amino acids. Germline CDR1 and CDR2: MNHEY and SMNVEV (reference sequence). In nucleotides, the CDR3 is TGTGCCAGCAGTTTATTAGCGGATACCTCCTACGAGCAGTACTTC. Amino acids: CASSLLADTSYEQYF.

V is TRBV27 and J is TRBJ1-2, with unresolved D. This CDR3 comprises 14 residues. Between the trimmed V and J ends, which lost 2 bases and 4 bases, there was a span of 11 bases. CDR1 is MNHEY and CDR2 is SMNVEV in the germline V gene (reference sequence). This chain's CDR3 is CASSLRGRPYGYTF. The CDR3 DNA is TGTGCCAGCAGTTTAAGAGGGCGGCCCTATGGCTACACCTTC.